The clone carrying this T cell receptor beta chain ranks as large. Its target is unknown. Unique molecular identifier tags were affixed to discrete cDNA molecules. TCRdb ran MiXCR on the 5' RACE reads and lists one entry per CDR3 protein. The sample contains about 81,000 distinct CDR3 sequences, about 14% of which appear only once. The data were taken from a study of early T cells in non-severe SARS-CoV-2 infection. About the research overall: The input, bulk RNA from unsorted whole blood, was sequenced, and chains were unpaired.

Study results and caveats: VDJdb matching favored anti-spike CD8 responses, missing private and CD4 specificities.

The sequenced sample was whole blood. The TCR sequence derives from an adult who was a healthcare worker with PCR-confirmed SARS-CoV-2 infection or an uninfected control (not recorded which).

The CDR3: CSVGRTPRYNEQFF. The CDR3 bases are TGCAGCGTTGGTAGGACTCCCAGATACAATGAGCAGTTCTTC. The chain joins TRBV29-1 to TRBJ2-1, with D possibly being TRBD2 (5 bases). Trimming removed 4 bases at V and 4 bases at J, with 14 bases between. This CDR3 is 14 amino acids long. Germline CDR1 and CDR2: SQVTM and ANQGSEA.